The rows below give T cell receptor beta chains drawn from one sample of a study of CD8 T cells in Susac syndrome. TCRdb reprocessed the immunoSEQ multiplex PCR reads with MiXCR, giving one entry per CDR3 protein. The sample consists of about 180,000 distinct CDR3 sequences, approximately 96% of them appearing once. Input material: CD4+ T cells from PBMCs. Receptor source: a human donor with multiple sclerosis. Each CDR3 is given with its conserved first and last residue. The order of the fields is D gene, V gene, clone size, J gene, CDR3 DNA, CDR3 protein. A D gene is named only where the DNA matches it firmly. The size field is filled for only some rows; it gives once, few, many or a size class.

TRBD1	TRBV2	.	TRBJ1-5	TGTGCCAGCAGTGGGGACAGGGGTGGGAATCAGCCCCAGCATTTT	CASSGDRGGNQPQHF
.	TRBV28	.	TRBJ1-2	TGTGCCAGCAGTGCGACTGGACAGCTATATGCTGGCTACACCTTC	CASSATGQLYAGYTF
.	TRBV29-1	.	TRBJ2-3	TGCAGCGGGGGGGGCCTTGTTGCAGATACGCAGTATTTT	CSGGGLVADTQYF
.	TRBV5-6	.	TRBJ2-7	TGTGCCAGCAGCCAGTGGGACGGCGGAACACCCTACGAGCAGTACTTC	CASSQWDGGTPYEQYF
.	TRBV27	.	TRBJ2-2	TGTGCCAGCAGTACCCGAAAGATGTGGACAACCGCGAACACCGGGGAGCTGTTTTTT	CASSTRKMWTTANTGELFF
.	TRBV20-1	.	TRBJ1-1	TGCAGTGCTAGACGGGGGGGGGCGCCGAGCACTGAAGCTTTCTTT	CSARRGGAPSTEAFF
.	TRBV29-1	.	TRBJ2-1	TGCAGCGTTTGGGACCTCTACAATGAGCAGTTCTTC	CSVWDLYNEQFF
.	TRBV3-1	.	TRBJ2-3	TGTGCCAGCAGCCAAGTCTGGGAAACAGATACGCAGTATTTT	CASSQVWETDTQYF
TRBD1	TRBV30	.	TRBJ2-1	TGTGCCTGGGCACCGACAGGGGCGTACAATGAGCAGTTCTTC	CAWAPTGAYNEQFF
.	TRBV7-2	once	TRBJ2-7	TGTGCCAGCAGCAAAGAGGTTCAGAGATACTACGAGCAGTACTTC	CASSKEVQRYYEQYF
.	TRBV4-3	.	TRBJ2-1	TGCGCCAGCAGCCAAGTGCTTGACAATGAGCAGTTCTTC	CASSQVLDNEQFF
.	TRBV20-1	.	TRBJ2-7	TGCAGTGCCCCTCGGAGCGCCTACGAGCAGTACTTC	CSAPRSAYEQYF
TRBD1	TRBV12-3/TRBV12-4	.	TRBJ2-1	TGTGCCAGCAGTTTAGCAGGGACAGGGGTAGATGAGCAGTTCTTC	CASSLAGTGVDEQFF
.	TRBV4-3	.	TRBJ2-5	TGCGCCAGCAGCCAAGGGGGAATCGGGAAGGAGGAGACCCAGTACTTC	CASSQGGIGKEETQYF
.	TRBV6-2/TRBV6-3	.	TRBJ2-2	TGTGCCAGCAGTCAGGACTTCAACACCGGGGAGCTGTTTTTT	CASSQDFNTGELFF
.	TRBV29-1	.	TRBJ1-1	TGCAGCGCAAAAGACAGCTTGAACACTGAAGCTTTCTTT	CSAKDSLNTEAFF